This T cell receptor beta chain was sequenced for a study of cytomegalovirus exposure and HLA in healthy donors. The PCR contained 60 Vbeta and 13 Jbeta primers. The protocol was immunoSEQ multiplex PCR, while the TCRdb copy is restricted to in-frame clones and leaves out a portion. The data show under 150,000 clones, around 80% seen once. There are 12 residues in the CDR3. Germline-derived CDR1 and CDR2 are SQVTM and ANQGSEA. V shed 4 bases and J 5 bases; nucleotides not matched to a gene: 4. The receptor was derived from a middle-aged man in good health and CMV-seronegative. The chain is built from TRBV29-1 and TRBJ2-7; 8 bases agree with TRBD1. The material sequenced was PBMCs. CDR3: CSVAGGSNEQYF. CDR3 nucleotide sequence: TGCAGCGTTGCAGGGGGCTCAAACGAGCAGTACTTC.